One sample yielded the 18 T cell receptor beta chains listed below, sequenced in a study of human T cells and chemical hapten exposure. TCRdb reprocessed the RACE reads via MiXCR and lists one record per CDR3 protein. Here the sample spans around 100,000 distinct CDR3 sequences, more than 9.5% being singletons. The time point: patch test 2, 6 weeks after DPC sensitization. Treatment specified: therapeutic diphenylcyclopropenone sensitization with weekly scalp DPC. Here the sequenced sample was whole blood, taken in connection with sensitization to the hapten diphenylcyclopropenone (DPC). These receptors came from a woman between 40 and 55 years old with alopecia areata. Some clones in this sample may be carry-over from other donors' samples.

This clonotype was counted many times. This sequence joins TRBV18 and TRBJ2-5; perhaps D is TRBD1 or TRBD2 (5 bases each). The V end was cut by 6 bases, the J end by 2 bases, with 10 bases between. Germline-derived CDR1 and CDR2 are KGHSH and LQKENI. The CDR3 length is 13 residues. CDR3 sequence reads: CASSRDGQETQYF. For the CDR3, the DNA is TGTGCCAGCTCCCGGGACGGGCAAGAGACCCAGTACTTC.

This clonotype was recorded many times. The chain combines TRBV5-6 with TRBJ2-7; D is tentatively TRBD1 or TRBD2 (5 bases each). CDR3 length equals 16 residues. Trimming pared 1 base from V and 0 bases from J, leaving 14 bases between. Germline V lookup: CDR1 SGHDT, CDR2 YYEEEE. For the CDR3, the DNA is TGTGCCAGCAGCTTGTGGGGACGGTGGGCCTCCTACGAGCAGTACTTC. Protein sequence: CASSLWGRWASYEQYF.

The chain recombines TRBV11-2 with TRBJ2-3; D gene ambiguous. V shed 5 bases and J shed 1 base, with 19 bases lying between them. The CDR3 length is 17 residues. The germline gives CDR1 SGHAT, CDR2 FQNNGV. In nucleotides, the CDR3 is TGTGCCAGCAGCCCCCCCCGCGGCTGGGCCCGCACAGATACGCAGTATTTT. This gives the protein CASSPPRGWARTDTQYF.

This clonotype was counted many times. This sequence joins TRBV11-2 and TRBJ2-1; no definite D call. This CDR3 has 14 amino acids. CDR1 is SGHAT, CDR2 FQNNGV, per germline. V gave up 5 bases and J gave up 5 bases, with 13 bases separating them. CDR3 protein: CASSATSGNNEQFF. The CDR3 bases are TGTGCCAGCAGCGCAACATCAGGCAACAATGAGCAGTTCTTC.

The genes are TRBV10-2 and TRBJ1-2, with a tentative D call TRBD1 (5 bases). The germline gives CDR1 WSHSY, CDR2 SAAADI. Trimming left V 7 bases short and J 4 bases short, with 13 bases between. The CDR3 totals 13 residues. The CDR3 nucleotides are TGCGCCAGCACGCAGGGCCCTAGCTATGGCTACACCTTC. This translates into CASTQGPSYGYTF.

At least ten counts were recorded for this clonotype. V gene TRBV4-3 combines with J gene TRBJ2-7; no definite D call. Germline V gives CDR1 LGHNA, CDR2 YSLEER. V was shortened by 1 base and J by 2 bases, with 9 bases between the two germline ends. The CDR3 covers 14 residues. CDR3 residues: CASSQGSQTYEQYF. The CDR3 nucleotides are TGCGCCAGCAGCCAAGGGTCACAGACCTACGAGCAGTACTTC.

The rearrangement uses TRBV12-3 or TRBV12-4 and TRBJ2-1; possible D gene TRBD2, 7 bases. The V gene lost 11 bases and the J gene lost 5 bases, with 13 bases spanning the gap. The CDR3 extends over 12 amino acids. CDR3 protein: CAGGGGNNEQFF. The CDR3 bases are TGTGCCGGTGGGGGGGGCAACAATGAGCAGTTCTTC.

The V call is TRBV27, the J call TRBJ1-1, with D perhaps TRBD1 (6 bases). The CDR3 has 15 amino acids. The germline V gene encodes CDR1 MNHEY and CDR2 SMNVEV (reference sequence). V was pared by 3 bases and J by 0 bases, with 11 bases between. The CDR3 sequence is CASSLDRLMNTEAFF. CDR3 nucleotide sequence: TGTGCCAGCAGTTTGGACAGACTCATGAACACTGAAGCTTTCTTT.

The gene calls are TRBV10-3 and TRBJ2-2; weak D call: TRBD2 (6 bases). From germline, CDR1 is ENHRY and CDR2 SYGVKD. The CDR3 has 13 residues. Trimming left V 6 bases short and J 5 bases short, with 10 bases between. CDR3 region: CAIRGGKTGELFF. CDR3 DNA: TGTGCCATCAGGGGAGGAAAAACCGGGGAGCTGTTTTTT.

The J gene is TRBJ2-5, the V gene TRBV7-9; 9 nucleotides line up with TRBD2. From germline, CDR1 is SEHNR and CDR2 FQNEAQ (reference sequence). This CDR3 comprises 14 residues. V was pared by 4 bases and J by 5 bases, with 5 bases of the junction left unmatched. The CDR3: CASSSIAGAETQYF. The CDR3 DNA reads as TGTGCCAGCAGCTCCATAGCGGGAGCGGAGACCCAGTACTTC.

The J gene is TRBJ2-5, the V gene TRBV28, with 10 bases matching TRBD2. The CDR3 is 15 residues long. V lost 6 bases to trimming and J lost 5 bases; unmatched junction nucleotides: 9. CDR1 and CDR2 from the germline V gene are MDHEN and SYDVKM. The CDR3, as DNA: TGTGCCAGCAGCAGGAGCGGGAGGGGCCTGGAGACCCAGTACTTC. Its protein is CASSRSGRGLETQYF.

DNA of the CDR3: TGTGCCAGCAGCTTAGGGGCAGGGCCCCACGAGCAGTACTTC. It is translated as CASSLGAGPHEQYF. The chain carries TRBV7-9 and TRBJ2-7; maybe TRBD1 (5 bases). V lost 1 base, J lost 5 bases, and 12 bases lay in between. Germline V CDR1 and CDR2: SEHNR, FQNEAQ (reference sequence). CDR3 length equals 14 residues.

This clonotype has ten or more counts. The chain is built from TRBV20-1 and TRBJ1-1; D is perhaps TRBD1 (5 bases). V lost 3 bases and J lost 6, with 20 bases in between. Looked up from germline, CDR1 is DFQATT and CDR2 is SNEGSKA (reference sequence). This CDR3 has 15 residues. CDR3 nucleotides: TGCAGTGCTAGGGACGGGGGTCTTACCGGAGCTGAAGCTTTCTTT. The encoded protein is CSARDGGLTGAEAFF.

The V gene is TRBV30, the J gene TRBJ2-7, with a possible D match to TRBD2 (5 bases). CDR3 size: 13 residues. Germline CDR1 is GTSNPN and CDR2 is SVGIG (reference sequence). V lost 2 bases and J 4 bases, leaving 12 bases between the germline ends. The CDR3 spells CAWSSGRTYEQYF. CDR3 bases: TGTGCCTGGAGTTCCGGCAGGACTTACGAGCAGTACTTC.

V is TRBV2 and J is TRBJ1-4; D not certain. V was shortened by 7 bases and J by 3 bases, with 9 bases between the two germline ends. CDR1 SNHLY and CDR2 FYNNEI come from the germline V gene. The CDR3 loop spans 13 amino acids. The CDR3, as DNA: TGTGCCAGCAAGATTTTTGCTAATGAAAAACTGTTTTTT. It translates to CASKIFANEKLFF.

This clonotype showed up many times. The chain combines TRBV6-5 with TRBJ1-1; no reliable D call. The CDR3 has 17 residues. Trimming left V 4 bases short and J 0 bases short, with 18 bases between. CDR1 is MNHEY, CDR2 SVGAGI, per germline. CDR3 protein: CASSWASPRGMNTEAFF. The CDR3 nucleotides are TGTGCCAGCAGTTGGGCCAGTCCTAGAGGGATGAACACTGAAGCTTTCTTT.

The chain combines TRBV18 with TRBJ2-5, with D possibly being TRBD1 (5 bases). The CDR3 has 15 residues. From germline, CDR1 is KGHSH and CDR2 LQKENI. V was clipped by 3 bases and J by 2 bases, with 13 bases between them. CDR3 loop: CASSPKTGSQETQYF. The CDR3 coding sequence is TGTGCCAGCTCACCTAAAACAGGATCGCAAGAGACCCAGTACTTC.

This clonotype was seen only a few times. The chain is built from TRBV10-3 and TRBJ1-2; possible D gene TRBD1, 5 bases. Germline V gives CDR1 ENHRY, CDR2 SYGVKD. Trimming removed 9 bases from V and 4 bases from J, with 12 bases in between. The CDR3 loop spans 12 amino acids. CDR3 sequence (DNA): TGTGCCATTGCCGGGACCAGCTATGGCTACACCTTC. Protein sequence: CAIAGTSYGYTF.